The source of this TCR beta chain is a study of shared clonotypes between healthy human individuals (dated by TCRdb to about 2020). Regarding the complete study: A few men and two women, aged 18 to 49 years, made up the cohort. To increase sequencing depth and limit assay-specific biases, different laboratories used diverse techniques to prepare libraries and sequence TCR repertoires. For each donor, three plates each were used for CD4 naive and CD4 memory, two plates were used for CD8 naive, and one plate was used for CD8 memory. The study deeply sequenced blood TCR repertoires of five healthy adults to estimate repertoire size and the extent of clonotype sharing between individuals. Between about 0.85 and 8.9 billion PBMCs per donor were obtained by leukapheresis.

Donors were healthy HIV-negative adults with no recently reported acute infections or vaccinations. Only Caucasian adults living in Nashville, Tennessee, USA were represented among the donors. CD4+ T cells were enriched by magnetic negative selection, after which naive cells were positively selected on CD45RA and the negative fraction was taken as the memory subset. Blood was obtained by leukapheresis, after which PBMCs were separated by Ficoll-Histopaque density gradient centrifugation and cryopreserved in liquid nitrogen vapor phase. Analytical flow cytometry was used to check the purity and quantity of each magnetically sorted T cell population. Genomic DNA was isolated from each sorted fraction and quantified by UV absorbance on a Nanodrop 2000c. Relative to germline, V is missing 3 bases and J is missing 5 bases, with 13 bases of the junction outside any gene match. Reading the germline V gene gives CDR1 SGHRS and CDR2 YFSETQ. From the cysteine through the phenylalanine, the CDR3 covers 16 amino acids. Only the CDR3 DNA stays, 48 bases, in frame from base 1.

Using the deep immunoSEQ assay, multiplex PCR amplified TCR CDR3 regions from genomic DNA. Extracted genomic DNA from each cell subset was distributed evenly across all wells of several immunoSEQ 96-well plates, and each plate was treated as a replicate. For sorted subsets, each replicate PCR was loaded with 150 to 250 ng genomic DNA, equivalent to about 33,000 T cell genomes. Purified libraries were measured with a Qubit 3.0 fluorometer, size-checked on a Bioanalyzer 2100, and measured again with the KAPA Library Quantification kit. Every immunoSEQ 96-well plate was sequenced on a dedicated single-read 150-cycle Illumina NextSeq 550 flow cell. The authors' pipeline ran thus. The immunoSEQ output contained only junctional sequences without quality scores, so filtering could not match that applied to full-length reads. Sequences were annotated with PyIR, a Python wrapper for IgBLAST v1.9, using IMGT germline references to assign V/J genes and CDR3. Reads were removed for weak V/J assignments (E-value above 1e-6), missing CDR3, stop codons, out-of-frame junctions, or ambiguous translated residues. V3J clonotypes were defined as sequences sharing the same inferred V gene, J gene, and CDR3 amino acid sequence. Percentage overlap between repertoires was calculated by dividing the number of shared unique clonotypes by the size of the smaller repertoire. RTK rarefaction, the Chao1 estimator, and Recon v2.1 estimates of unobserved clonotypes were used to assess repertoire richness. For all TCRbeta clonotypes obtained by the gDNA method from a few donors, generation probabilities were computed with OLGA. This is the immuneACCESS table as TCRdb keeps it, with only in-frame sequences that have V and J called. A part of the clones is gone; compared with another copy, unresolved V genes explain less than half, and the rest is unexplained. For V, J and clone size, that table is used; D and trimming come from the DNA. The table for this sample lists 2 million to 2.5 million clones; 85% to 95% of them were counted only once. About 0.39% of the sample lies in the top ten.

Details on this clone: Its specific antigen is unknown. Base quality data are lacking; no much larger clone is found one base away.

Summary of the overall study and its limitations: Based on pairwise subsampling, the degree of clonotype sharing among donors was expected to be affected by sequencing depth. Sampling was limited to blood, and TCR repertoires in tissue likely differ from TCR repertoires in blood. Compared with non-shared clonotypes, the clonotypes found in all four sorted-subset donors had higher generation probabilities. Incomplete sequencing was indicated by rarefaction of sorted-subset datasets, despite the large sequencing depth. Sharing across a few donors was observed for about 5% of naive CD4, less than 4% of naive CD8, about 2.3% of memory CD4, and roughly 0.4% of memory CD8 clonotypes. Because the study included only a small number of donors, the genetic and exposure-history diversity represented was limited. Naive subsets generally had larger estimated clonotype richness than memory subsets.

The sequenced sample was naive CD4+ T cells from PBMCs. The sample's cell subset or site, from its label and the paper: CD45RA+ positively selected. The TCR sequence derives from a man between 18 and 35 years old in good health. Some clones in this sample may be carry-over from other donors' samples. The rearranged chain carries TRBV5-1 and TRBJ2-5; 7 bases in between match TRBD2. The CDR3 corresponds to CASSSLAADASETQYF. The nucleotide sequence is TGCGCCAGCAGCTCCCTAGCGGCAGACGCCTCGGAGACCCAGTACTTC.